This TCR beta chain was identified during a study of T cell responses to AZD1222 COVID-19 vaccine. V was shortened by 4 bases and J by 8 bases, with 17 bases between the two germline ends. There are 14 residues in the CDR3. Germline CDR1 GTSNPN, CDR2 SVGIG (reference sequence). Using immunoSEQ multiplex PCR, the repertoire was profiled, and TCRdb retains in-frame clones only, with some absent. The table records 120,000 or so clones, about nine tenths of them present only once. The chain joins TRBV30 to TRBJ1-4; weak D call: TRBD1 (5 bases). This TCR was sampled from an adult in good health. The sample in question was peripheral blood, obtained on day 0 of AZD1222 vaccination. The CDR3: CAWTVGGEAEKLFF. The DNA for the CDR3 is TGTGCCTGGACCGTTGGGGGAGAGGCGGAAAAACTGTTTTTT.